This is a list of T cell receptor beta chains from one sample in a study of CD8+CD57+ T cells in acquired aplastic anemia. In TCRdb, the reads were re-called with MiXCR into one record per CDR3 protein. The profile shows hundreds of thousands of distinct CDR3 sequences, 56% of them singletons. Sample: sorted CD4+, CD8+, or CD8+CD57+ T cells (not recorded which) from PBMCs. These receptors came from a human donor with aplastic anemia. CDR3s leave out the opening cysteine and the closing phenylalanine or tryptophan.

TRBV7-3	TRBJ2-1	ASSRDFSEKF
TRBV9	TRBJ2-1	ASSAGTSGYNEQF
TRBV19	TRBJ1-6	ASTIGGSYNSPLH
TRBV4-1	TRBJ1-3	ASSQRGSSTGNTIY
TRBV10-3	TRBJ2-7	AISESGRGSYEQY
TRBV4-1	TRBJ1-3	ASSQELTVAGNTIY
TRBV29-1	TRBJ1-2	SVAGDGYGYT
TRBV9	TRBJ1-1	ASSPRQGANTEAF
TRBV9	TRBJ1-2	ASNPGRRGYT
TRBV7-3	TRBJ2-1	ASSLSRTGGEQF
TRBV7-2	TRBJ2-7	ASSPPAGYEQY
TRBV29-1	TRBJ1-1	SVVWGLGTEVF
TRBV10-3	TRBJ1-6	AIAAHGTGKISPLH
TRBV2	TRBJ2-7	ASSEAGLVPYEQY
TRBV19	TRBJ1-2	ASSIHFLTDSALRLLTYGYT
TRBV20-1	TRBJ2-7	SARAGLAYEQY
TRBV20-1	TRBJ1-6	SARDSRNSPLH
TRBV5-1	TRBJ2-2	ASSMDRGEVGELV
TRBV10-3	TRBJ2-7	AISASLNSYEQY
TRBV7-9	TRBJ2-1	ASSRLTSRESNEQF
TRBV5-1	TRBJ2-1	ASSLEGGRNNEQF
TRBV10-3	TRBJ1-2	ASSEGRGAWVT
TRBV6-2/TRBV6-3	TRBJ1-1	ASSYRGATEAF
TRBV29-1	TRBJ1-1	SAEDLTGEAF
TRBV7-9	TRBJ1-3	ASSLGRNWVIY
TRBV25-1	TRBJ2-7	ASSESGQNYEQY
TRBV12-3/TRBV12-4	TRBJ1-1	ASTNTGMNTEAF
TRBV20-1	TRBJ2-7	SASDNDEQY
TRBV3-1	TRBJ2-3	ASSERGGEQY
TRBV29-1	TRBJ2-1	SVPFGAVYNEQF
TRBV12-3/TRBV12-4	TRBJ2-1	ASSLARASGGGEQF
TRBV7-9	TRBJ2-7	ASSPRYGGEQY
TRBV2	TRBJ2-5	ASTSVARGTQY
TRBV9	TRBJ1-3	ASSVRPSSGNTIY
TRBV16	TRBJ2-7	ASSPTAVSYEQY
TRBV7-9	TRBJ2-7	ASSWGTASYEQY
TRBV20-1	TRBJ1-1	SATTGGVNTEAF
TRBV20-1	TRBJ1-1	SARDVGMNTEAF
TRBV25-1	TRBJ2-1	ASSDWGGLSSYNEQF
TRBV5-8	TRBJ2-2	ASSLGGPVELF
TRBV10-1	TRBJ2-1	ASSPLVGLGNEQF
TRBV9	TRBJ2-3	ASSLPTSVRTDTQY
TRBV7-9	TRBJ2-6	ASSATGEGGANVLT
TRBV3-1	TRBJ1-5	ASSQQGGNQPQH
TRBV5-1	TRBJ1-2	ASSLGGEANYGYT
TRBV20-1	TRBJ2-1	SARVIGRGGVNEQF
TRBV29-1	TRBJ1-1	SADDWGSPEAF
TRBV3-1	TRBJ1-2	ASSQDPNYGYT
TRBV29-1	TRBJ1-5	NVIRQGDNQPQH
TRBV6-6	TRBJ2-7	ASRDRTYEQY
TRBV15	TRBJ2-1	ATSRGGMTAHEQF
TRBV19	TRBJ2-5	ASSMRRTQETQY
TRBV10-2	TRBJ1-1	ASSEATEAF